This note documents a single T cell receptor beta chain sequence. Only in-frame clones appear in the TCRdb table, and some are missing; sequencing was by immunoSEQ multiplex PCR. Among 290,000 or so clones listed, about four fifths were seen once. The data stem from a study of blood T cell repertoires in COVID-19. The wider study: Donors in the United States, Italy and Spain gave samples during acute or convalescent COVID-19. PBMCs, B-cell-depleted T cells, or T cells were the source of the cDNA or gDNA that made up the material.

A COVID-19 case had been met by exposed participants during the 2 weeks before study entry. The receptor was isolated from a man aged 35 to 55 who had been exposed to COVID-19. Sequenced: PBMCs or T cells enriched from blood (not recorded which).

The CDR3 sequence is CASSPGTGEYGYTF. CDR3 DNA sequence: TGTGCCAGCAGCCCAGGTACAGGTGAATATGGCTACACCTTC. This sequence joins TRBV7-9 and TRBJ1-2; the D gene is possibly TRBD1 (5 bases). The ends were cut back, 5 bases at V and 5 bases at J, with 15 bases in the middle. From germline, CDR1 is SEHNR and CDR2 FQNEAQ (reference sequence). The CDR3 loop spans 14 amino acids.